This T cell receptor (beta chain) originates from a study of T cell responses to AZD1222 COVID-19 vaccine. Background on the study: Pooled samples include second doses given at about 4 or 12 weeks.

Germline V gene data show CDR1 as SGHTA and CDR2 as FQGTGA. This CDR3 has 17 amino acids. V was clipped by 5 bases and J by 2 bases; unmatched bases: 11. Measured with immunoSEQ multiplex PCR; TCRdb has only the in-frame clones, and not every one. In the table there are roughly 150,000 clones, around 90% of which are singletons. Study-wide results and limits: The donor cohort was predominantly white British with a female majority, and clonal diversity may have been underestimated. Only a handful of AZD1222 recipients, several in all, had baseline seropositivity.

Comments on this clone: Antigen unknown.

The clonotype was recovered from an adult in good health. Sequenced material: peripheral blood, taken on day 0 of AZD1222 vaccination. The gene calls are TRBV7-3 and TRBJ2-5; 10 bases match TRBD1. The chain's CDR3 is CASSRGSRDRGQETQYF. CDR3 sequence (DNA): TGTGCCAGCAGCCGAGGGTCCCGGGACAGGGGACAAGAGACCCAGTACTTC. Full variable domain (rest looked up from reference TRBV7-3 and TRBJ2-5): GAGVSQTPSNKVTEKGKYVELRCDPISGHTALYWYRQSLGQGPEFLIYFQGTGAADDSGLPNDRFFAVRPEGSVSTLKIQRTERGDSAVYLCASSRGSRDRGQETQYFGPGTRLLVL.